This TCR beta chain is from a study of CD8 T cells in ankylosing spondylitis. CDR1 and CDR2 (germline): SGHTA, FQGNSA. Trimming removed 2 bases from V and 5 bases from J; junction bases left unmatched: 10. The CDR3 is 17 amino acids. This clonotype was seen only a few times. The antigen is not known. Findings and caveats of the study: In ankylosing spondylitis patients, matched synovial fluid reportedly showed significant enrichment of disease-linked clones. Researchers report that disease-linked clones proved CD8+ and relatively rare in peripheral blood.

For TCR beta, libraries came from quantitative 5'-RACE with molecular barcodes. TCRdb re-called the 5' RACE reads with MiXCR, one entry per CDR3 protein. The data show about 350,000 distinct CDR3 sequences, with 20% seen just once and under 15% held by the top ten. The sequence was obtained from a male donor with ankylosing spondylitis or in good health (not recorded which). Sequencing was carried out using blood, either unsorted or a sorted T cell fraction (not recorded which). V gene TRBV7-2 combines with J gene TRBJ2-1; 9 bases match TRBD1. Here the CDR3 reads CASSLLDRRDRDNEQFF. The CDR3 DNA reads TGTGCCAGCAGCTTATTGGATCGGAGGGACAGGGACAATGAGCAGTTCTTC. The full variable domain, its missing parts supplied by reference TRBV7-2 and TRBJ2-1, is GAGVSQSPSNKVTEKGKDVELRCDPISGHTALYWYRQSLGQGLEFLIYFQGNSAPDKSGLPSDRFSAERTGGSVSTLTIQRTQQEDSAVYLCASSLLDRRDRDNEQFFGPGTRLTVL.